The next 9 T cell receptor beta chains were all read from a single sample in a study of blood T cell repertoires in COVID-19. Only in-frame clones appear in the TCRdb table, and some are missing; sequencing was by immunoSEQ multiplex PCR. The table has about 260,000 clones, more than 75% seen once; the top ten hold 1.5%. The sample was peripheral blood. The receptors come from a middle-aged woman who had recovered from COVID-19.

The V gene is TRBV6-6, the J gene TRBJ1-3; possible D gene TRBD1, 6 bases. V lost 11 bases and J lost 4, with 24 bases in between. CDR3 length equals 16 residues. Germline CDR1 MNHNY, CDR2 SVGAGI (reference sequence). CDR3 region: CASQTSQGNDGNTIYF. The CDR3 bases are TGTGCCTCACAAACGTCCCAGGGGAACGACGGAAACACCATATATTTT.

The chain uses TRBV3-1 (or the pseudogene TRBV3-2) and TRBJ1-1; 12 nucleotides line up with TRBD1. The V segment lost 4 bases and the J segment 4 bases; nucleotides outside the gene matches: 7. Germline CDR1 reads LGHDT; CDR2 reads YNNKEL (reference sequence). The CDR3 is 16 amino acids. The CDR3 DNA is TGTGCCAGCAGCCCGGGACAGGGGGCATGGGTCACTGAAGCTTTCTTT. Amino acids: CASSPGQGAWVTEAFF.

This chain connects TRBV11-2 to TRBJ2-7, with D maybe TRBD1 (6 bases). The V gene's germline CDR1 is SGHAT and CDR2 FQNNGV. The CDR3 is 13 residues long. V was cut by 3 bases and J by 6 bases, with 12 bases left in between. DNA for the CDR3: TGTGCCAGCAGCTTCCCAGGGGTAAGCGAGCAGTACTTC. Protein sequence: CASSFPGVSEQYF.

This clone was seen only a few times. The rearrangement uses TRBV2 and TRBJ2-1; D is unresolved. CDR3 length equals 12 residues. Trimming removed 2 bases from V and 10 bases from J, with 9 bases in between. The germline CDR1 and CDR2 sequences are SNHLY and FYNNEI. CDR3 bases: TGTGCCAGCAGTGAATCCGGAGAGGAGCAGTTCTTC. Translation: CASSESGEEQFF.

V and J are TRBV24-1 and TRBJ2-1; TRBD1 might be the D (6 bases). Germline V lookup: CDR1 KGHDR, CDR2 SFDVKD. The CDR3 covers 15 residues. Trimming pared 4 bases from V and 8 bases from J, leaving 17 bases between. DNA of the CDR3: TGTGCCACCAGTGAAACAGGGAGTTTGTATGATGAGCAGTTCTTC. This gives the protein CATSETGSLYDEQFF.

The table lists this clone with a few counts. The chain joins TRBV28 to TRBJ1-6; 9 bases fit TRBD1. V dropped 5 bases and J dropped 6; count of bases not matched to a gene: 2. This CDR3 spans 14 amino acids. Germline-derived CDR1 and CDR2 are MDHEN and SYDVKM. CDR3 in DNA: TGTGCCAGCAGTGTGGACAGGGGTAATTCACCCCTCCACTTT. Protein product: CASSVDRGNSPLHF.

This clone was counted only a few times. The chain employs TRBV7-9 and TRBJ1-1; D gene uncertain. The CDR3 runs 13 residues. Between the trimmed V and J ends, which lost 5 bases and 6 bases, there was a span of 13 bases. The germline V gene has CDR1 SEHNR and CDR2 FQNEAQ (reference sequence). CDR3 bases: TGTGCCAGCAGCGCTTCGGGGATACCTGAAGCTTTCTTT. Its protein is CASSASGIPEAFF.

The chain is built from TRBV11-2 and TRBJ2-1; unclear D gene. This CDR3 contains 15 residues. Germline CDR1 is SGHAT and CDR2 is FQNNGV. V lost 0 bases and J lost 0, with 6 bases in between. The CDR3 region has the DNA TGTGCCAGCAGCTTAGACTCGGGCTCCTACAATGAGCAGTTCTTC. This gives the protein CASSLDSGSYNEQFF.

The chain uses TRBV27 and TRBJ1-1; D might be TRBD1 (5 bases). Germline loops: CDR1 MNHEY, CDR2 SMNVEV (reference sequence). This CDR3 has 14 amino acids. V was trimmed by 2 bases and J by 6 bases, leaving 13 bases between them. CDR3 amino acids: CASSLGPGYPEAFF. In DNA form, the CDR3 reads TGTGCCAGCAGTTTAGGTCCAGGGTACCCTGAAGCTTTCTTT.